Listed below are T cell receptor beta chains from one sample, sequenced in a study of shared clonotypes between healthy human individuals. Method: immunoSEQ multiplex PCR; TCRdb's copy keeps in-frame clones and lacks some. Altogether some 700,000 clones are present, roughly 88% being singletons, with the ten largest covering 30% to 40%. The source material was memory CD8+ T cells from PBMCs. The receptor set was obtained from a man aged 18 to 29 in good health. Some clones in this sample may be carry-over from other donors' samples. Each CDR3 is given with its conserved first and last residue. The order of the fields is J gene, V gene, clone size, D gene, CDR3 protein, CDR3 DNA. The D gene is left open where the match is weak. Expanded clones are given a class, and other clones once, few, many or no size at all.

j_call: TRBJ2-7; v_call: TRBV4-1; clone_size: .; d_call: TRBD1; cdr3_aa: CASSQETGTGAAREQYF; cdr3_nt: TGCGCCAGCAGCCAAGAGACGGGGACAGGGGCAGCTCGGGAGCAGTACTTC
j_call: TRBJ2-5; v_call: TRBV27; clone_size: .; d_call: .; cdr3_aa: CASSFTGRALETQYF; cdr3_nt: TGTGCCAGCAGTTTTACGGGACGGGCCCTGGAGACCCAGTACTTC
j_call: TRBJ2-5; v_call: TRBV7-9; clone_size: .; d_call: .; cdr3_aa: CASRGGKETQYF; cdr3_nt: TGTGCCAGCAGAGGGGGGAAAGAGACCCAGTACTTC
j_call: TRBJ1-3; v_call: TRBV7-2; clone_size: once; d_call: TRBD1; cdr3_aa: CASSLDRGHTIYF; cdr3_nt: TGTGCCAGCAGCTTAGACAGGGGGCACACCATATATTTT
j_call: TRBJ2-7; v_call: TRBV19; clone_size: once; d_call: TRBD1; cdr3_aa: CASSIMAGGYEQYF; cdr3_nt: TGTGCCAGTAGTATTATGGCAGGGGGCTACGAGCAGTACTTC
j_call: TRBJ2-1; v_call: TRBV21-1; clone_size: .; d_call: .; cdr3_aa: CASSKEFRREQFF; cdr3_nt: TGTGCCAGCAGCAAAGAGTTTCGCCGCGAGCAGTTCTTC
j_call: TRBJ1-2; v_call: TRBV4-1; clone_size: .; d_call: .; cdr3_aa: CASSQDPDGWMTYGYTF; cdr3_nt: TGCGCCAGCAGCCAAGACCCAGACGGCTGGATGACCTATGGCTACACCTTC
j_call: TRBJ2-2; v_call: TRBV6-5; clone_size: once; d_call: TRBD1; cdr3_aa: CASSSDREISTGELFF; cdr3_nt: TGTGCCAGCAGTTCGGACAGGGAGATTTCCACCGGGGAGCTGTTTTTT
j_call: TRBJ2-7; v_call: TRBV28; clone_size: .; d_call: .; cdr3_aa: CASSLWGSYEQYF; cdr3_nt: TGTGCCAGCAGTTTGTGGGGCTCCTACGAGCAGTACTTC
j_call: TRBJ2-7; v_call: TRBV13; clone_size: .; d_call: .; cdr3_aa: CASSPSRGYEQYF; cdr3_nt: TGTGCCAGCAGCCCTAGCAGAGGTTACGAGCAGTACTTC
j_call: TRBJ2-5; v_call: TRBV7-9; clone_size: once; d_call: .; cdr3_aa: CASRSQKGETQYF; cdr3_nt: TGTGCCAGCAGGTCGCAAAAAGGGGAGACCCAGTACTTC
j_call: TRBJ1-2; v_call: TRBV7-3; clone_size: .; d_call: .; cdr3_aa: CASSPIRDPTGGYTF; cdr3_nt: TGTGCCAGCAGCCCGATAAGAGACCCTACCGGGGGCTACACCTTC
j_call: TRBJ1-5; v_call: TRBV27; clone_size: .; d_call: .; cdr3_aa: CASSLYSGNNQPQHF; cdr3_nt: TGTGCCAGCAGTTTATATTCGGGGAACAACCAGCCCCAGCATTTT
j_call: TRBJ2-7; v_call: TRBV27; clone_size: .; d_call: TRBD2; cdr3_aa: CASSSLLAGLDEQYF; cdr3_nt: TGTGCCAGCAGTTCCCTCCTAGCGGGACTCGACGAGCAGTACTTC
j_call: TRBJ2-2; v_call: TRBV13; clone_size: .; d_call: TRBD1; cdr3_aa: CASSAGQGAAGELFF; cdr3_nt: TGTGCCAGCAGCGCGGGACAGGGGGCCGCCGGGGAGCTGTTTTTT
j_call: TRBJ2-5; v_call: TRBV6-5; clone_size: .; d_call: TRBD1; cdr3_aa: CASSYPGGAETQYF; cdr3_nt: TGTGCCAGCAGTTACCCAGGGGGCGCGGAGACCCAGTACTTC
j_call: TRBJ2-5; v_call: TRBV30; clone_size: .; d_call: .; cdr3_aa: CAWSGGNRAGEQYF; cdr3_nt: TGTGCCTGGAGTGGGGGGAACAGGGCAGGGGAGCAGTACTTC
j_call: TRBJ2-3; v_call: TRBV30; clone_size: .; d_call: TRBD2; cdr3_aa: CAWSDILAGHTDTQYF; cdr3_nt: TGTGCCTGGAGCGACATTCTAGCGGGGCACACAGATACGCAGTATTTT
j_call: TRBJ2-6; v_call: TRBV9; clone_size: .; d_call: .; cdr3_aa: CASSVVQDDSGANVLTF; cdr3_nt: TGTGCCAGCAGCGTAGTACAGGACGACTCTGGGGCCAACGTCCTGACTTTC
j_call: TRBJ1-1; v_call: TRBV13; clone_size: few; d_call: .; cdr3_aa: CASSLQARVRMNTEAFF; cdr3_nt: TGTGCCAGCAGCTTACAGGCCAGGGTCCGCATGAACACTGAAGCTTTCTTT
j_call: TRBJ2-1; v_call: TRBV7-9; clone_size: .; d_call: TRBD2; cdr3_aa: CAAGLADYNEQFF; cdr3_nt: TGTGCCGCAGGGCTAGCGGATTACAATGAGCAGTTCTTC
j_call: TRBJ2-7; v_call: TRBV5-1; clone_size: .; d_call: .; cdr3_aa: CASSLVSTRAGDEQYF; cdr3_nt: TGCGCCAGCAGCTTGGTTTCAACCAGGGCCGGGGACGAGCAGTACTTC
j_call: TRBJ2-2; v_call: TRBV19; clone_size: .; d_call: .; cdr3_aa: CASSHLPGIANTGELFF; cdr3_nt: TGTGCCAGTAGTCACTTGCCGGGGATCGCGAACACCGGGGAGCTGTTTTTT
j_call: TRBJ2-7; v_call: TRBV6-5; clone_size: .; d_call: .; cdr3_aa: CASRIGTGSYSEQYF; cdr3_nt: TGTGCCAGCAGGATCGGGACGGGGAGTTACTCCGAGCAGTACTTC
j_call: TRBJ1-4; v_call: TRBV29-1; clone_size: .; d_call: .; cdr3_aa: CSVELGRGSANEKLFF; cdr3_nt: TGCAGCGTTGAATTAGGGAGGGGGAGCGCTAATGAAAAACTGTTTTTT
j_call: TRBJ2-5; v_call: TRBV28; clone_size: .; d_call: .; cdr3_aa: CASSFDNQETQYF; cdr3_nt: TGTGCCAGCAGTTTCGATAACCAAGAGACCCAGTACTTC
j_call: TRBJ1-2; v_call: TRBV6-1; clone_size: .; d_call: .; cdr3_aa: CASSEAAPWEGYTF; cdr3_nt: TGTGCCAGCAGTGAAGCCGCCCCCTGGGAGGGCTACACCTTC
j_call: TRBJ2-7; v_call: TRBV9; clone_size: .; d_call: .; cdr3_aa: CASSVSDAPGYEQYF; cdr3_nt: TGTGCCAGCAGCGTAAGCGATGCCCCGGGTTACGAGCAGTACTTC
j_call: TRBJ2-7; v_call: TRBV4-2; clone_size: .; d_call: .; cdr3_aa: CASSQEGRGSYEQYF; cdr3_nt: TGTGCCAGCAGCCAAGAAGGGCGGGGATCCTACGAGCAGTACTTC
j_call: TRBJ2-5; v_call: TRBV4-3; clone_size: .; d_call: TRBD2; cdr3_aa: CASSQDRLAGDSRETQYF; cdr3_nt: TGCGCCAGCAGCCAAGATAGGCTAGCGGGAGATAGTAGAGAGACCCAGTACTTC
j_call: TRBJ2-7; v_call: TRBV28; clone_size: .; d_call: .; cdr3_aa: CASRAVVGNF; cdr3_nt: TGTGCCAGCAGGGCCGTGGTTGGGAACTTC
j_call: TRBJ1-2; v_call: TRBV7-6; clone_size: .; d_call: TRBD1; cdr3_aa: CASSLEGASNYGYTF; cdr3_nt: TGTGCCAGCAGCTTAGAGGGGGCGTCGAACTATGGCTACACCTTC
j_call: TRBJ1-2; v_call: TRBV2; clone_size: .; d_call: .; cdr3_aa: CASSGRLQEGYTF; cdr3_nt: TGTGCCAGCAGCGGACGTTTACAGGAGGGCTACACCTTC
j_call: TRBJ2-1; v_call: TRBV7-9; clone_size: .; d_call: .; cdr3_aa: CASSSASVSYNEQFF; cdr3_nt: TGTGCCAGCAGCTCTGCATCAGTATCCTACAATGAGCAGTTCTTC
j_call: TRBJ2-1; v_call: TRBV4-2; clone_size: .; d_call: TRBD2; cdr3_aa: CASSPLRGRAGDNEQFF; cdr3_nt: TGTGCCAGCAGCCCCTTGCGAGGGAGGGCCGGGGACAATGAGCAGTTCTTC
j_call: TRBJ1-1; v_call: TRBV10-3; clone_size: .; d_call: .; cdr3_aa: CAISDYRATNTEAFF; cdr3_nt: TGTGCCATCAGTGACTACAGGGCTACGAACACTGAAGCTTTCTTT
j_call: TRBJ2-1; v_call: TRBV7-9; clone_size: .; d_call: TRBD2; cdr3_aa: CASSSGTSNEQFF; cdr3_nt: TGTGCCAGCAGCTCAGGGACTAGCAATGAGCAGTTCTTC
j_call: TRBJ1-6; v_call: TRBV11-2; clone_size: .; d_call: .; cdr3_aa: CASSSAYNSPLHF; cdr3_nt: TGTGCCAGCAGCTCCGCCTATAATTCACCCCTCCACTTT
j_call: TRBJ2-1; v_call: TRBV19; clone_size: .; d_call: .; cdr3_aa: CASSMRQGIYNEQFF; cdr3_nt: TGTGCCAGTAGTATGCGGCAGGGGATATACAATGAGCAGTTCTTC
j_call: TRBJ1-1; v_call: TRBV9; clone_size: .; d_call: .; cdr3_aa: CASSDTGLTEAFF; cdr3_nt: TGTGCCAGCAGCGATACAGGGTTGACTGAAGCTTTCTTT
j_call: TRBJ2-7; v_call: TRBV5-1; clone_size: .; d_call: TRBD1; cdr3_aa: CASSSVGTGLSYEQYF; cdr3_nt: TGCGCCAGCAGCTCGGTAGGGACAGGCCTATCCTACGAGCAGTACTTC
j_call: TRBJ2-7; v_call: TRBV5-1; clone_size: .; d_call: .; cdr3_aa: CASGPPEQYF; cdr3_nt: TGCGCCAGCGGCCCCCCGGAGCAGTACTTC
j_call: TRBJ2-5; v_call: TRBV11-2; clone_size: .; d_call: TRBD2; cdr3_aa: CASSPPGAGILETQYF; cdr3_nt: TGTGCCAGCAGCCCCCCTGGAGCGGGAATCCTGGAGACCCAGTACTTC
j_call: TRBJ2-7; v_call: TRBV7-2; clone_size: .; d_call: TRBD2; cdr3_aa: CASSLGAVRDREELYEQYF; cdr3_nt: TGTGCCAGCAGCTTAGGCGCAGTAAGGGACCGGGAGGAACTATACGAGCAGTACTTC
j_call: TRBJ2-1; v_call: TRBV14; clone_size: .; d_call: TRBD2; cdr3_aa: CASKTSGRNNEQFF; cdr3_nt: TGTGCCAGCAAGACTAGCGGGAGAAACAATGAGCAGTTCTTC
j_call: TRBJ2-1; v_call: TRBV6-5; clone_size: .; d_call: .; cdr3_aa: CASRTGTNYNEQFF; cdr3_nt: TGTGCCAGCAGAACCGGGACAAACTACAATGAGCAGTTCTTC
j_call: TRBJ1-2; v_call: TRBV2; clone_size: .; d_call: TRBD1; cdr3_aa: CASSEYTGENGYTF; cdr3_nt: TGTGCCAGCAGTGAATATACAGGGGAGAATGGCTACACCTTC
j_call: TRBJ2-1; v_call: TRBV29-1; clone_size: .; d_call: .; cdr3_aa: CSVELHNEQFF; cdr3_nt: TGCAGCGTTGAGCTACACAATGAGCAGTTCTTC
j_call: TRBJ2-2; v_call: TRBV30; clone_size: .; d_call: TRBD2; cdr3_aa: CACLGREERTGELFF; cdr3_nt: TGTGCCTGCCTCGGGCGGGAGGAACGCACCGGGGAGCTGTTTTTT
j_call: TRBJ2-7; v_call: TRBV13; clone_size: .; d_call: TRBD1; cdr3_aa: CASSSRQGVSYEQYF; cdr3_nt: TGTGCCAGCAGCTCCCGGCAGGGGGTCTCCTACGAGCAGTACTTC
j_call: TRBJ2-3; v_call: TRBV27; clone_size: .; d_call: .; cdr3_aa: CASSSPYRTATDTQYF; cdr3_nt: TGTGCCAGCAGTTCCCCTTATAGGACAGCCACAGATACGCAGTATTTT
j_call: TRBJ1-2; v_call: TRBV6-6; clone_size: few; d_call: TRBD1; cdr3_aa: CASKGQPSYGYTF; cdr3_nt: TGTGCCAGCAAGGGACAGCCTTCCTATGGCTACACCTTC
j_call: TRBJ2-5; v_call: TRBV7-9; clone_size: once; d_call: .; cdr3_aa: CASSETSREQYF; cdr3_nt: TGTGCCAGCAGCGAAACCTCGAGGGAGCAGTACTTC
j_call: TRBJ2-1; v_call: TRBV7-2; clone_size: .; d_call: TRBD2; cdr3_aa: CASSFQPTSASQQFF; cdr3_nt: TGTGCCAGCAGCTTCCAACCTACTAGCGCCTCCCAGCAGTTCTTC
j_call: TRBJ2-3; v_call: TRBV7-3; clone_size: once; d_call: .; cdr3_aa: CASSPPRGDTQYF; cdr3_nt: TGTGCCAGCAGCCCACCACGGGGCGATACGCAGTATTTT
j_call: TRBJ1-2; v_call: TRBV9; clone_size: .; d_call: TRBD1; cdr3_aa: CASSGQGTNYGYTF; cdr3_nt: TGTGCCAGCAGCGGACAGGGAACTAACTATGGCTACACCTTC
j_call: TRBJ2-4; v_call: TRBV29-1; clone_size: .; d_call: .; cdr3_aa: CSVYDSGAIPHF; cdr3_nt: TGCAGCGTTTACGATAGCGGAGCTATCCCACACTTC
j_call: TRBJ2-7; v_call: TRBV4-3; clone_size: .; d_call: TRBD2; cdr3_aa: CASSQETSGSYEQYF; cdr3_nt: TGCGCCAGCAGCCAAGAAACTAGCGGGAGTTACGAGCAGTACTTC
j_call: TRBJ2-3; v_call: TRBV15; clone_size: .; d_call: .; cdr3_aa: CATGLVGDTQYF; cdr3_nt: TGTGCCACCGGGCTAGTGGGGGATACGCAGTATTTT